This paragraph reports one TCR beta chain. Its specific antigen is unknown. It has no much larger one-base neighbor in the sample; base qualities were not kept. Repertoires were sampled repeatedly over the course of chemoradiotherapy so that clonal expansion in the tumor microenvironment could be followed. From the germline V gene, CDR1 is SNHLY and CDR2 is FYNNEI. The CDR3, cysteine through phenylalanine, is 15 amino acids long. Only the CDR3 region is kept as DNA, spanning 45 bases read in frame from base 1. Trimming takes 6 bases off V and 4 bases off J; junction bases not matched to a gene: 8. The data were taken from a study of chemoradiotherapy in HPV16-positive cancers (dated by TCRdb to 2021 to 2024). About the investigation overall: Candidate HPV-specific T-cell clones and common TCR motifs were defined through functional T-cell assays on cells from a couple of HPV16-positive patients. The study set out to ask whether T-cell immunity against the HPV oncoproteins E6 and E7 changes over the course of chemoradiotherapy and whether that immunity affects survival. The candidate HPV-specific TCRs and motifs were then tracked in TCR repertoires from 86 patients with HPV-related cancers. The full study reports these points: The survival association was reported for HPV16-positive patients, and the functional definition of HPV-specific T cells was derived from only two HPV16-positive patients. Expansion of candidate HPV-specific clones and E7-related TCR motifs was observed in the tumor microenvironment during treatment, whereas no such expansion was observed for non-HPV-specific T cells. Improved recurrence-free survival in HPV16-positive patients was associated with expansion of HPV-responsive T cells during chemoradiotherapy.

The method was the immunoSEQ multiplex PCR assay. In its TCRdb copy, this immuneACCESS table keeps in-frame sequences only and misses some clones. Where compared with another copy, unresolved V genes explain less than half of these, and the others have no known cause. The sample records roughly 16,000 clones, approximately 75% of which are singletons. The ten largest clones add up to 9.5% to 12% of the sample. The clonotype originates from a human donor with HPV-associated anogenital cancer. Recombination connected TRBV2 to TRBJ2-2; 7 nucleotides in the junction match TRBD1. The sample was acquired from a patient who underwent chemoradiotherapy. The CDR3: CASSQPTGRTGELFF. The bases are TGTGCCAGCAGCCAACCGACAGGGCGCACCGGGGAGCTGTTTTTT.